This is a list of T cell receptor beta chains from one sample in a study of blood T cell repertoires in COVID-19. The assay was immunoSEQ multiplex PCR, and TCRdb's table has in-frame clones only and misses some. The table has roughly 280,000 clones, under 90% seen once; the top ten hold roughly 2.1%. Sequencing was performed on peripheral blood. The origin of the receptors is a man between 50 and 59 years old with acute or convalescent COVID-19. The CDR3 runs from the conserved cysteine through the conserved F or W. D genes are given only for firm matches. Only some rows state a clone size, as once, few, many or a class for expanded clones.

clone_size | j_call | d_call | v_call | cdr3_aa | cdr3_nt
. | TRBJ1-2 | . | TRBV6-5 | CASRLGGLVYGYTF | TGTGCCAGCAGACTCGGGGGGTTGGTCTATGGCTACACCTTC
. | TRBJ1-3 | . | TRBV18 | CASSPSGGNSGNTIYF | TGTGCCAGCTCACCCTCCGGGGGTAACTCTGGAAACACCATATATTTT
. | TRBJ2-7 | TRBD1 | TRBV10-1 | CASSSIGQGSEQYF | TGCGCCAGCAGCTCCATAGGACAGGGGAGCGAGCAGTACTTC
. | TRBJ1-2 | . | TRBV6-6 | CASSYGEGGYGYTF | TGTGCCAGCAGTTACGGCGAGGGGGGGTATGGCTACACCTTC
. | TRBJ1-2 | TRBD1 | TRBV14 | CASSPSGQNYGYTF | TGTGCCAGCAGCCCATCGGGACAGAACTATGGCTACACCTTC
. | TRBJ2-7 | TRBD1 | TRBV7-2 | CASSHGQENYEQYF | TGTGCCAGCAGCCACGGACAGGAAAACTACGAGCAGTACTTC
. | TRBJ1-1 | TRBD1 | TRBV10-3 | CAISERQGAGNTEAFF | TGTGCCATCAGTGAAAGGCAGGGGGCAGGGAACACTGAAGCTTTCTTT
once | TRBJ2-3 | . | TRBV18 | CASSPSRDTQYF | TGTGCCAGCTCACCGTCGCGGGATACGCAGTATTTT
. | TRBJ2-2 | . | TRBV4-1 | CASSQDRQSGELFF | TGCGCCAGCAGCCAAGATCGCCAGTCCGGGGAGCTGTTTTTT
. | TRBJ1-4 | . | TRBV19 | CASSITPTNEKLFF | TGTGCCAGTAGTATCACACCAACTAATGAAAAACTGTTTTTT
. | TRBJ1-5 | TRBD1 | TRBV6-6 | CASSLRQGGNQPQHF | TGTGCCAGCAGTTTGCGACAGGGGGGAAATCAGCCCCAGCATTTT
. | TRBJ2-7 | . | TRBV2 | CASSERTAYAEQYF | TGTGCCAGCAGTGAACGAACAGCCTACGCGGAGCAGTACTTC
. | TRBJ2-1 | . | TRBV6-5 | CASSYSRAGPTEQFF | TGTGCCAGCAGTTACTCGAGAGCGGGCCCAACCGAGCAGTTCTTC
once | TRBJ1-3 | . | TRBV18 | CASSPSRSSGNTIYF | TGTGCCAGCTCACCATCGAGGAGCTCTGGAAACACCATATATTTT
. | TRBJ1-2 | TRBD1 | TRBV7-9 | CASSLDRGLDGYTF | TGTGCCAGCAGCCTCGACAGGGGGCTTGATGGCTACACCTTC
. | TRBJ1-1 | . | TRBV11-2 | CASTDLRLMAFF | TGTGCCAGCACCGACCTGAGGCTGATGGCTTTCTTT
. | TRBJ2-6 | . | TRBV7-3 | CASSLSDGANVLTF | TGTGCCAGCAGCCTCTCAGATGGGGCCAACGTCCTGACTTTC
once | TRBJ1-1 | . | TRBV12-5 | CASGWARNTEAFF | TGTGCTAGTGGTTGGGCGAGGAACACTGAAGCTTTCTTT
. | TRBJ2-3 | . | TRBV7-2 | CASSLERQDTQYF | TGTGCCAGCAGCTTAGAAAGACAGGATACGCAGTATTTT
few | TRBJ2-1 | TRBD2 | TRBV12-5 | CASGQGGVGEQFF | TGTGCTAGTGGCCAGGGAGGGGTAGGGGAGCAGTTCTTC
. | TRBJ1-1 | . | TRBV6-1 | CASSELGREGAEAFF | TGTGCCAGCAGTGAGTTGGGACGGGAGGGCGCTGAAGCTTTCTTT
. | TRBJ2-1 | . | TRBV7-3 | CASSGGALNEQFF | TGTGCCAGCTCCGGGGGAGCGTTAAATGAGCAGTTCTTC
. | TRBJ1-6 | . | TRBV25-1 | CASSEYGAVDNSPLHF | TGTGCCAGCAGTGAATATGGGGCCGTTGATAATTCACCCCTCCACTTT
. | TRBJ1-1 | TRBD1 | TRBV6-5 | CASSFNRGRSVTEAFF | TGTGCCAGCAGTTTCAACAGGGGGCGGTCGGTTACTGAAGCTTTCTTT
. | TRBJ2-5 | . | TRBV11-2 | CASRPSGSALETQYF | TGTGCCAGCAGACCTTCGGGGAGCGCGTTGGAGACCCAGTACTTC
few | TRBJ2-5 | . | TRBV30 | CAWRGGAPETQYF | TGTGCCTGGAGAGGGGGGGCCCCAGAGACCCAGTACTTC
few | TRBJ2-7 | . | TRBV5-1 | CASSLAGDTRGNEQYF | TGCGCCAGCAGCTTGGCCGGGGACACCCGAGGAAACGAGCAGTACTTC
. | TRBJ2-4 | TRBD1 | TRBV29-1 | CSVDRGMAKNIQYF | TGCAGCGTGGACAGGGGGATGGCCAAAAACATTCAGTACTTC
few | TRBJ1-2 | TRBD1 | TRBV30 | CAWRGTGRGYGYTF | TGTGCCTGGAGGGGGACAGGGAGGGGGTATGGCTACACCTTC
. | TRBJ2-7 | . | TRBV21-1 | CASSTRTAAYEQYF | TGTGCCAGCAGCACTCGGACTGCGGCCTACGAGCAGTACTTC
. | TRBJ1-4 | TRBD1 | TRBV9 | CASSARPGQPREKLFF | TGTGCCAGCAGCGCACGCCCGGGACAGCCCAGGGAAAAACTGTTTTTT
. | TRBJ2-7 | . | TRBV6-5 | CASSSRENYEQYF | TGTGCCAGCAGTAGCCGGGAGAATTACGAGCAGTACTTC
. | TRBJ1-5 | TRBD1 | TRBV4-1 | CASSQGTGNQPQHF | TGCGCCAGCAGCCAGGGGACAGGGAATCAGCCCCAGCATTTT
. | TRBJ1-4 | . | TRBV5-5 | CASSLQGDRWEKLFF | TGTGCCAGCAGCCTACAGGGTGATAGGTGGGAAAAACTGTTTTTT
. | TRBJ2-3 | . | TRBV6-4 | CASSDFPSDTQYF | TGTGCCAGCAGTGACTTTCCCTCGGATACGCAGTATTTT
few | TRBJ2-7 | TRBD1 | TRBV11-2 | CASSFGQVYEQYF | TGTGCCAGCAGCTTTGGACAGGTCTACGAGCAGTACTTC
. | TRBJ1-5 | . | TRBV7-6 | CASSLGTANQPQHF | TGTGCCAGCAGCTTAGGGACAGCTAATCAGCCCCAGCATTTT